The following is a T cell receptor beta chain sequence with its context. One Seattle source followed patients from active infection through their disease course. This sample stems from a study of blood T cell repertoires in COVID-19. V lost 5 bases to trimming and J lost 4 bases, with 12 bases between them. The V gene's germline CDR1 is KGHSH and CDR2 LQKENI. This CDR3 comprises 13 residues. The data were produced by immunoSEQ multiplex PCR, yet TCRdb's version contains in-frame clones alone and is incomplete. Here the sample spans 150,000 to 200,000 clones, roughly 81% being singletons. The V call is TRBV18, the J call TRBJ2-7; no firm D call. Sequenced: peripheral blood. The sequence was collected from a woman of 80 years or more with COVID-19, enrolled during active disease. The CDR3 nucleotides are TGTGCCAGCTCATCGGCACAGACATACGAGCAGTACTTC. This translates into CASSSAQTYEQYF.